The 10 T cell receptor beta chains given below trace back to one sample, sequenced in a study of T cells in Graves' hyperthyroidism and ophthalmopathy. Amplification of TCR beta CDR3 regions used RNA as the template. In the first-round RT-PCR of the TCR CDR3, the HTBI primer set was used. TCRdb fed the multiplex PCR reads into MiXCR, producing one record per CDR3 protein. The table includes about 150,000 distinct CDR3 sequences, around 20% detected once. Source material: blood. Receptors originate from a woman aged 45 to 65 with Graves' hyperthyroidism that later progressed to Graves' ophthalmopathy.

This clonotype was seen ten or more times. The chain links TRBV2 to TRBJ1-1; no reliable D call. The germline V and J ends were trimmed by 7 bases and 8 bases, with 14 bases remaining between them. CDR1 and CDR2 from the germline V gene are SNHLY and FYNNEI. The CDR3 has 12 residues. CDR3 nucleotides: TGTGCCAGCATGGCCAACCAGATCGAAGCTTTCTTT. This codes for CASMANQIEAFF.

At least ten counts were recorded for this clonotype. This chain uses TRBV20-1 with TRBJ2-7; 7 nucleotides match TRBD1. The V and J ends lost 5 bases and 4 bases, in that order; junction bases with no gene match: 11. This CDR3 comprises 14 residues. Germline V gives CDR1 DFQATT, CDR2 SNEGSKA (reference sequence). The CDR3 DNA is TGCAGTGCTTTATCGCAGGGGGTAGGGTACGAGCAGTACTTC. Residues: CSALSQGVGYEQYF.

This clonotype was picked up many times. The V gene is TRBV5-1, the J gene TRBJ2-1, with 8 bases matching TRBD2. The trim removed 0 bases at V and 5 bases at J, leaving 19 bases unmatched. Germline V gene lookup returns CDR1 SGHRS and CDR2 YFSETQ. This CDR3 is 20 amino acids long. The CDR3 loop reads CASSLAGIPTSGGSHNEQFF. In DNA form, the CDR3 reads TGCGCCAGCAGCTTGGCGGGGATTCCAACTAGCGGCGGATCCCACAATGAGCAGTTCTTC.

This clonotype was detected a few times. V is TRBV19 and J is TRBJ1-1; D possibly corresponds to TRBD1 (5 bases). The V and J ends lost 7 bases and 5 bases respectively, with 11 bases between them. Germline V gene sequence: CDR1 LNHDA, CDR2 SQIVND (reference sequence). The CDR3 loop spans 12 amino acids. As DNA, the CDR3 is TGTGCCAGTACCGTGGGGGGGACTGAAGCTTTCTTT. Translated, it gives CASTVGGTEAFF. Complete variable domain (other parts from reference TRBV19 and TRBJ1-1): DGGITQSPKYLFRKEGQNVTLSCEQNLNHDAMYWYRQDPGQGLRLIYYSQIVNDFQKGDIAEGYSVSREKKESFPLTVTSAQKNPTAFYLCASTVGGTEAFFGQGTRLTVV.

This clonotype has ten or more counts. The CDR3 DNA sequence: TGTGCCAGCAGCCCCCGTAGGGCCAGGCTCACCTACAATGAGCAGTTCTTC. Protein product: CASSPRRARLTYNEQFF. The chain joins TRBV7-3 to TRBJ2-1; D uncertain. V was pared by 5 bases and J by 2 bases, with 19 bases between. CDR3 length: 17 residues. The germline V gene has CDR1 SGHTA and CDR2 FQGTGA. Full variable domain (remainder filled in from reference TRBV7-3 and TRBJ2-1): GAGVSQTPSNKVTEKGKYVELRCDPISGHTALYWYRQSLGQGPEFLIYFQGTGAADDSGLPNDRFFAVRPEGSVSTLKIQRTERGDSAVYLCASSPRRARLTYNEQFFGPGTRLTVL.

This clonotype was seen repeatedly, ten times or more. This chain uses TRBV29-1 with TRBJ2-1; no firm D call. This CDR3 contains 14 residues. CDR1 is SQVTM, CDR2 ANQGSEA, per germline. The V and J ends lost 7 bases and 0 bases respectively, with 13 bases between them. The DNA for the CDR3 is TGCAGCGATGCAGGTATAAGCTCCTACAATGAGCAGTTCTTC. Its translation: CSDAGISSYNEQFF.

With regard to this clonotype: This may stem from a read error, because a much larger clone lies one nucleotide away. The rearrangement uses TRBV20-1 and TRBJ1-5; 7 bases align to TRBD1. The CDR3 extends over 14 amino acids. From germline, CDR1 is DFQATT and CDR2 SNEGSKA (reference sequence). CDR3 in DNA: TGCAGTGGACAGGGCAATAGGGGCAATCAGCTCCAGCATTTT. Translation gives CSGQGNRGNQLQHF.

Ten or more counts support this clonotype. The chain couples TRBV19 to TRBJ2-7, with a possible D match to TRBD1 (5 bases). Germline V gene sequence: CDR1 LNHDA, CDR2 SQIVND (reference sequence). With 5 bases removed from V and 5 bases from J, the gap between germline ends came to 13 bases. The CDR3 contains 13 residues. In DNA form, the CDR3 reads TGTGCCAGTAGTGATCCAGGGCTCGACGAGCAGTACTTC. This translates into CASSDPGLDEQYF.

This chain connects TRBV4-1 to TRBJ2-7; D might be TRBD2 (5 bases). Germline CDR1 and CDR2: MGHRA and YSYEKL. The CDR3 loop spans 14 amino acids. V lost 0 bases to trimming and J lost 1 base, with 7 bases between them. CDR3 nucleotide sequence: TGCGCCAGCAGCCAAGAGAGGACTTCCTACGAGCAGTACTTC. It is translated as CASSQERTSYEQYF.

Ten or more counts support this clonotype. CDR3 bases: TGCGCCAGCAGCCAGAACAGGGCTGGCGGGGAGCTGTTTTTT. Protein: CASSQNRAGGELFF. The genes are TRBV5-1 and TRBJ2-2; D may be TRBD1 (6 bases). Trimming stripped 4 bases from V and 7 bases from J, with 14 bases between. The germline CDR1 and CDR2 sequences are SGHRS and YFSETQ. The CDR3 has 14 amino acids.